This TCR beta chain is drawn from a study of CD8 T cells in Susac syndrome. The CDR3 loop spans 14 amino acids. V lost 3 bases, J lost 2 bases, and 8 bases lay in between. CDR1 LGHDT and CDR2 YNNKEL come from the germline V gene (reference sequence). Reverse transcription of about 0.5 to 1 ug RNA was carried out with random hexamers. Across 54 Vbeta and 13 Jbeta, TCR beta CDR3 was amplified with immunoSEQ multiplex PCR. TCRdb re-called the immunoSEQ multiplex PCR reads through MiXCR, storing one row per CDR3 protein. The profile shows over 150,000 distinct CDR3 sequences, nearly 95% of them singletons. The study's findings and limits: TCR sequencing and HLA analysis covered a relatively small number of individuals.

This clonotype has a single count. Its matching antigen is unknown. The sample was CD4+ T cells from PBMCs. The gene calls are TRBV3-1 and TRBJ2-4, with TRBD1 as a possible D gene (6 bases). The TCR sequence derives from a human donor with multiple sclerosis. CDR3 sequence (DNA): TGTGCCAGCAGCCATAGGGGGACCAAAAACATTCAGTACTTC. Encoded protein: CASSHRGTKNIQYF.